This T cell receptor beta chain originates from a study of CD8+CD57+ T cells in acquired aplastic anemia (dated by TCRdb to the late 2010s). A note on the overall study: A mean of approximately 3 ug of DNA, ranging from about 0.17 to 30 ug, was extracted from sorted CD4+ and CD8+ cells. An average of around 10 million reads for CD4+ cells and 11.0 million reads for CD8+ cells was obtained from healthy donor samples. The study at large found these results: CD8+ Simpson's diversity did not differ significantly between patients and healthy controls (P=0.060). Around 31 CD8+ CDR3 sequences were shared between patients and controls but appeared highly expressed in patients and within their immunodominant clones.

TCR repertoires of sorted CD4+ and CD8+ blood T cells from severe aplastic anemia patients and healthy subjects were deep-sequenced in the study. Ficoll-Paque density gradient centrifugation was used to isolate peripheral blood mononuclear cells. Before DNA was extracted, CD4+ and CD8+ T cells were sorted using either FACS or magnetic beads. This clonotype was observed many times. Its antigen target is currently unknown. No quality values exist for individual bases; no much larger clone is one base distant. Trimming leaves V shorter by 6 bases and J shorter by 2 bases, with the junction holding 6 bases beyond the gene matches. The CDR3 spans 13 residues, from the cysteine through the phenylalanine. Solely the CDR3 DNA is kept, with 39 bases framed from the first base. The germline V gene (reference sequence) provides CDR1 DFQATT and CDR2 SNEGSKA. TCR beta VDJ combination and CDR3 sequence profiling used genomic DNA as the template. An Illumina HiSeq 2000 was used for TCR repertoire sequencing. The authors' pipeline ran thus. TRBV/TRBJ rearrangement plots, CDR3 size and DJ length profiles, and Simpson's diversity index were used to assess repertoires. The most abundant DNA sequence in the deep sequencing data was defined as the immunodominant clone. CDR3 amino acid sequences were checked for sharing between subjects and were compared against published repertoires and the VDJdb database. TCRdb redid the processing of the public reads, applying fastp at Q25 and MiXCR, and retained in-frame beta chains. Every CDR3 protein is listed once, alongside the most common genes and DNA of its rows. The V and J calls were determined by TCRdb, not by the authors. The sample records hundreds of thousands of distinct CDR3 sequences, 65% to 80% of which are singletons. 4% of the sample belongs to the ten largest clones.

The receptor comes from a human donor in good health, serving as a control. The sequence is built from TRBV20-1 and TRBJ2-5, and 7 junctional nucleotides match TRBD2. The material sequenced was sorted CD4+, CD8+, or CD8+CD57+ T cells (not recorded which) from PBMCs. The DNA sequence is TGCAGTGCAGAACGACTAGCACAAGAGACCCAGTACTTC. It translates to CSAERLAQETQYF.